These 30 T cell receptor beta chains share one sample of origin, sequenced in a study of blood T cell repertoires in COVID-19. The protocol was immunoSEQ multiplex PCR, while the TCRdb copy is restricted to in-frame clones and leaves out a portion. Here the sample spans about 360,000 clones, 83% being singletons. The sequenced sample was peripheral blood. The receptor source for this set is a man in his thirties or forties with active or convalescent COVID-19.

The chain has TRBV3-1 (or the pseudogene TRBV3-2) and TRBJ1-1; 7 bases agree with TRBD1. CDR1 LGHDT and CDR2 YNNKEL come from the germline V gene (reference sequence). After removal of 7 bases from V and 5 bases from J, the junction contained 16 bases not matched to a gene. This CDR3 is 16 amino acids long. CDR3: CASTQGPRGRGTEAFF. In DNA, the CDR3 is TGTGCCAGCACCCAGGGGCCTAGGGGGCGTGGGACTGAAGCTTTCTTT.

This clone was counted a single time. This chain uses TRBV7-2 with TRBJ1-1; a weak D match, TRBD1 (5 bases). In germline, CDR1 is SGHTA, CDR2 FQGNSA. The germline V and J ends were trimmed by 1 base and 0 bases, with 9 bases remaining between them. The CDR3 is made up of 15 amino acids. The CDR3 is CASSLEARVNTEAFF. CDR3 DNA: TGTGCCAGCAGCTTAGAGGCCAGGGTGAACACTGAAGCTTTCTTT.

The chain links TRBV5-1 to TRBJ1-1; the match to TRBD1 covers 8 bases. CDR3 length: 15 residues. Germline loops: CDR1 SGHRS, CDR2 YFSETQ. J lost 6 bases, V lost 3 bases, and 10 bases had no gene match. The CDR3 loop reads CASSSIPGGFSEAFF. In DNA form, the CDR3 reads TGCGCCAGCAGCTCCATCCCAGGGGGCTTCTCTGAAGCTTTCTTT.

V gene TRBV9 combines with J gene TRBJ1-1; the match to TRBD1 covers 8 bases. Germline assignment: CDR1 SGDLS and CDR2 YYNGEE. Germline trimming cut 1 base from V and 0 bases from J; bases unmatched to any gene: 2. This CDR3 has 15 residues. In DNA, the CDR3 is TGTGCCAGCAGCGTACAGGGGGCTATGAACACTGAAGCTTTCTTT. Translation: CASSVQGAMNTEAFF.

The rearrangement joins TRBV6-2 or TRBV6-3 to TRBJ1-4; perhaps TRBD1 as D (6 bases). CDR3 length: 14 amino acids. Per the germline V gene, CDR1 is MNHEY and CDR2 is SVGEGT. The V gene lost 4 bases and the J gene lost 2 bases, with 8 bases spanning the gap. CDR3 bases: TGTGCCAGCAGTTCCGACAGGACTAATGAAAAACTGTTTTTT. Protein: CASSSDRTNEKLFF.

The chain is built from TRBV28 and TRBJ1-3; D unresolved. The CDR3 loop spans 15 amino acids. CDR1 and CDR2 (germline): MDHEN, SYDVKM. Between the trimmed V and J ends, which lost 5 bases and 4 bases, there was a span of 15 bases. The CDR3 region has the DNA TGTGCCAGCAGTCCCCCCCCAGTTACAGGAAACACCATATATTTT. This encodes CASSPPPVTGNTIYF.

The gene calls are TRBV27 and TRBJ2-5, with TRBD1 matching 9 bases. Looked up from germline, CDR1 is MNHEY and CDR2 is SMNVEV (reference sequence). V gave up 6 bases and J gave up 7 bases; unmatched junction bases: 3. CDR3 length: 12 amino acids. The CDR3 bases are TGTGCCAGCAGGCCGACAGGGGGGACCCAGTACTTC. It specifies CASRPTGGTQYF.

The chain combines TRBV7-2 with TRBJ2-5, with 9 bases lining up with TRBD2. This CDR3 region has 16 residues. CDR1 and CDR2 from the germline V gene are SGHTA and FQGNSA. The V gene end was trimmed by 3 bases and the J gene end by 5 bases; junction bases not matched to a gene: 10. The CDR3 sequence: CASSFRLADGRETQYF. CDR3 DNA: TGTGCCAGCAGCTTCCGACTAGCGGACGGTCGGGAGACCCAGTACTTC.

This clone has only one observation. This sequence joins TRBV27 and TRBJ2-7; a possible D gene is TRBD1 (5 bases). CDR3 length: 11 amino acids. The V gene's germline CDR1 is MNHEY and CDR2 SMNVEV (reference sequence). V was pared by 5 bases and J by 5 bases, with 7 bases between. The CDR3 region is CASSRGHEQYF. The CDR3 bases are TGTGCCAGCAGTAGGGGCCACGAGCAGTACTTC.

CDR3 coding DNA: TGTGCCAGCAGCCTCCGACTAGCGGGAGCTAATAATGAGCAGTTCTTC. Residues: CASSLRLAGANNEQFF. The rearrangement links TRBV5-4 to TRBJ2-1; TRBD2 matches at 12 bases. The trim removed 4 bases at V and 7 bases at J, leaving 9 bases unmatched. From germline, CDR1 is SGHNT and CDR2 YYREEE (reference sequence). The CDR3 loop spans 16 amino acids.

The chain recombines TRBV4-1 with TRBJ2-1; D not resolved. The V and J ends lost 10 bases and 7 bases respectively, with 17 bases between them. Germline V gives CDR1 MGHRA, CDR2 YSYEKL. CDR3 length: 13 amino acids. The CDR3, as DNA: TGCGCCAAACGAAGTCCCCTGGAGAATGAGCAGTTCTTC. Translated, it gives CAKRSPLENEQFF.

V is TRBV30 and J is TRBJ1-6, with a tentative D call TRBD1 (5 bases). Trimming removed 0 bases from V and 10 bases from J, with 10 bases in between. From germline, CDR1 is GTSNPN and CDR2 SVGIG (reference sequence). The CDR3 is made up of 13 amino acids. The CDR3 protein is CAWSVGEESPLHF. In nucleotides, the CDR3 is TGTGCCTGGAGTGTAGGGGAGGAATCACCCCTCCACTTT.

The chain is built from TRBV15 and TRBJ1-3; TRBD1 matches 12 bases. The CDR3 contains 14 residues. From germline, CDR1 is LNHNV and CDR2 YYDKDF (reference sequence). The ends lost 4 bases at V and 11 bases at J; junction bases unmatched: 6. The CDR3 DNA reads TGTGCCACCAGCATTTCACGGGACAGGGGGCCCATATATTTT. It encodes CATSISRDRGPIYF.

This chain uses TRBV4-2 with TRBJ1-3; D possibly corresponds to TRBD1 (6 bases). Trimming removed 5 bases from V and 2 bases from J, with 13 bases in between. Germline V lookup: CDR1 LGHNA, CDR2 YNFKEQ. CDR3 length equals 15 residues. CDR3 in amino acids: CASSADRYTGNTIYF. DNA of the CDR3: TGTGCCAGCAGCGCCGACAGGTACACTGGAAACACCATATATTTT.

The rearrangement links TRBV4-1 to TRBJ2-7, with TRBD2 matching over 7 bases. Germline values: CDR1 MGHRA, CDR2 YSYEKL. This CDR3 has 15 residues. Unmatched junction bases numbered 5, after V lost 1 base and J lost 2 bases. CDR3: CASSQVGGRAYEQYF. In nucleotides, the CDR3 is TGCGCCAGCAGCCAAGTGGGGGGGAGGGCCTACGAGCAGTACTTC.

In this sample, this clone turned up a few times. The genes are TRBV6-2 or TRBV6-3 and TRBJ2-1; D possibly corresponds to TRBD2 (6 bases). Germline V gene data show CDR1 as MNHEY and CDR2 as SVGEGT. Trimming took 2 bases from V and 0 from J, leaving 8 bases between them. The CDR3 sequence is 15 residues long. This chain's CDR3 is CASSYTGGSYNEQFF. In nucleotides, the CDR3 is TGTGCCAGCAGTTACACCGGGGGCTCCTACAATGAGCAGTTCTTC.

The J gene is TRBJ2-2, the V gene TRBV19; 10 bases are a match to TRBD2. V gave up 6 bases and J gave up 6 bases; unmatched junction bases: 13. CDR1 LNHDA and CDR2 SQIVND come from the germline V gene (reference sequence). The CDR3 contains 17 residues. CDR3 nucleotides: TGTGCCAGTAGCCCTCAGCGGGGGGGAGGCCCGGCCGGGGAGCTGTTTTTT. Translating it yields CASSPQRGGGPAGELFF.

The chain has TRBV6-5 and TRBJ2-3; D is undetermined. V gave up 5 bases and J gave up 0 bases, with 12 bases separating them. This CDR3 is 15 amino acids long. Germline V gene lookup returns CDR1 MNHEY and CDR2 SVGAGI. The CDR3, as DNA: TGTGCCAGCAGTCTCAGGTCCTCTAGCACAGATACGCAGTATTTT. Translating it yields CASSLRSSSTDTQYF.

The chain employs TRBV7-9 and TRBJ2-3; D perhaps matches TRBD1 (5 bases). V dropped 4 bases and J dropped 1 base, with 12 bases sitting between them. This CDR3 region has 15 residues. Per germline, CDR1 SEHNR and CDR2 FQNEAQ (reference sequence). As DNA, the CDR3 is TGTGCCAGCAGCTCCCTGACAGTCCGCACAGATACGCAGTATTTT. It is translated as CASSSLTVRTDTQYF.

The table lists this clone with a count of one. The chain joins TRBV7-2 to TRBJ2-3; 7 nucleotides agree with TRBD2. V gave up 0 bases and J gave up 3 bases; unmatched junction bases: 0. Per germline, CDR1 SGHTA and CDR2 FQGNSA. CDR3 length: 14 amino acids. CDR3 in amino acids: CASSLAGGTDTQYF. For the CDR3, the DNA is TGTGCCAGCAGCTTAGCGGGGGGGACAGATACGCAGTATTTT.

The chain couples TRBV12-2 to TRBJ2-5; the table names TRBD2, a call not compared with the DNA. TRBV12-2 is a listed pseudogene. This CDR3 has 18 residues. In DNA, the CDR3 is TGTGCAAGTCGCCGCCGGGAGGTAGCGGGAGGGCAGGGAGAGACCCAGTACTTC. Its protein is CASRRREVAGGQGETQYF.

CDR3 bases: TGTGCCAGCACTAAGGAACGAGGCTATGGCTACACCTTC. Translated, it gives CASTKERGYGYTF. The V call is TRBV2, the J call TRBJ1-2; no firm D call. This CDR3 has 13 amino acids. Germline V CDR1 and CDR2: SNHLY, FYNNEI. Trimming shortened V by 7 bases and J by 4 bases, and 13 bases separated the two germline ends.

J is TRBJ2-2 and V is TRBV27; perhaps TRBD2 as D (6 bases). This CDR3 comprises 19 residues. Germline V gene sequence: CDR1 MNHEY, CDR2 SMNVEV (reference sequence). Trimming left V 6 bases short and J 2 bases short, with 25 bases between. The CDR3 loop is CASSRGPGRPLLNTGELFF. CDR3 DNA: TGTGCCAGCAGCCGCGGACCAGGGAGGCCCCTTCTAAACACCGGGGAGCTGTTTTTT.

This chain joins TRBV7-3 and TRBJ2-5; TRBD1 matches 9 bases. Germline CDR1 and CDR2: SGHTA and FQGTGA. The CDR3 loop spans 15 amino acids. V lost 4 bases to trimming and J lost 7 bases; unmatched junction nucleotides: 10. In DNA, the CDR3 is TGTGCCAGCAGCTCCACCGGACAGGGGTATGGGACCCAGTACTTC. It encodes CASSSTGQGYGTQYF.

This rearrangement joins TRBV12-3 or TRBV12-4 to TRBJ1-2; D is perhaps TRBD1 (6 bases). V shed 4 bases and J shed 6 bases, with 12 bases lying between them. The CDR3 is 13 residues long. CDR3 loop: CASSSQGYDGYTF. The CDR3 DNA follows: TGTGCCAGCAGTTCACAGGGTTACGATGGCTACACCTTC.

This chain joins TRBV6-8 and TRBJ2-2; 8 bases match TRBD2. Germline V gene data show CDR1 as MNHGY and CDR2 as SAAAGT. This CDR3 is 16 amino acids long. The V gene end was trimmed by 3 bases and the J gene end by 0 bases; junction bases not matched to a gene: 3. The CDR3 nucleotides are TGTGCCAGCAGTTATTCTAGCGGGCCGAACACCGGGGAGCTGTTTTTT. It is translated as CASSYSSGPNTGELFF.

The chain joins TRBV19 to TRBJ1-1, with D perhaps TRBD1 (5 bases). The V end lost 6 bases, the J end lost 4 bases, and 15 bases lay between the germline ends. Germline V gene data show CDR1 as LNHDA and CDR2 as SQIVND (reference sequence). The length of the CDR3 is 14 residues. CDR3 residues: CASSPWGDSTEAFF. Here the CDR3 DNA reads TGTGCCAGTAGCCCGTGGGGGGATAGCACTGAAGCTTTCTTT.

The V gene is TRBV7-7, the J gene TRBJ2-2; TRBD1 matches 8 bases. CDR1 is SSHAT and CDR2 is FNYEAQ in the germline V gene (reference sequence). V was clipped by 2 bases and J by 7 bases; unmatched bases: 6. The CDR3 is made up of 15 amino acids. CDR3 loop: CASSLSQGAFGELFF. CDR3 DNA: TGTGCCAGCAGCTTATCCCAGGGGGCTTTCGGGGAGCTGTTTTTT.

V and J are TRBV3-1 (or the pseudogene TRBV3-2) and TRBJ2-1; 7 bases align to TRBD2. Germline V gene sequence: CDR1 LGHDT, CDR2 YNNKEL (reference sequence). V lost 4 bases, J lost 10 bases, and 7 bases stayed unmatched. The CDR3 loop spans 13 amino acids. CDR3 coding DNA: TGTGCCAGCAGCCCCTACGACGGGGGGGAGCAGTTCTTC. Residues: CASSPYDGGEQFF.

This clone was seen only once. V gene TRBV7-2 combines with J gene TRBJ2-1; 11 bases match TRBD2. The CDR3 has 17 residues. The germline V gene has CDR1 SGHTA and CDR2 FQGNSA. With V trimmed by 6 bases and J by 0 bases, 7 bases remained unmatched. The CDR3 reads CASSLGLAASSYNEQFF. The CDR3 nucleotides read TGTGCCAGCAGTTTGGGACTAGCGGCCAGCTCCTACAATGAGCAGTTCTTC.